This T cell receptor beta chain was sequenced for a study of T cell repertoires in cytomegalovirus infection. About this clonotype: Its antigen is currently unknown.

Germline V gene lookup returns CDR1 LNHDA and CDR2 SQIVND (reference sequence). With 6 bases removed from V and 0 bases from J, the gap between germline ends came to 12 bases. CDR3 length: 15 amino acids. TCRdb fed the reads into MiXCR, producing one record per CDR3 protein. This table has approximately 470,000 distinct CDR3 sequences, 40% to 50% appearing once. The chain carries TRBV19 and TRBJ1-3; D uncertain. Source: cultured PBMCs, taken from culture after CMV antigen stimulation. The receptor comes from a human donor in good health (CMV status not recorded). Some clones in this sample may be carry-over from other donors' samples. CDR3 sequence reads: CASRATVGSGNTIYF. CDR3 DNA sequence: TGTGCCAGTAGGGCCACCGTTGGCTCTGGAAACACCATATATTTT.